This TCR beta chain derives from a study of cytomegalovirus exposure and HLA in healthy donors. Findings of the study overall: In vitro experiments confirmed that three CMV-associated chains were specific for CMV antigens. In a later analysis, donors in an Asian-associated ancestry cluster reportedly had fewer N-insertions in productive TCRs than the cohort mean.

The V end lost 0 bases, the J end lost 6 bases, and 9 bases lay between the germline ends. The CDR3 has 14 residues. Germline-derived CDR1 and CDR2 are SGHVS and FQNEAQ. With regard to this clone: The target antigen is unknown.

The PCR employed 60 Vbeta primers together with 13 Jbeta primers. The table came from immunoSEQ multiplex PCR; TCRdb's copy has only in-frame clones and leaves some out. The table records 150,000 or so clones, approximately 71% of them present only once. The chain joins TRBV7-8 to TRBJ2-1; the D is unclear. This receptor was obtained from a girl between 5 and 17 years old in good health and CMV-seronegative. Specimen: PBMCs. The CDR3 loop is CASSLAMARNEQFF. The CDR3, as DNA: TGTGCCAGCAGCTTAGCGATGGCTCGCAATGAGCAGTTCTTC.